The T cell receptor (beta chain) under discussion was sequenced for a study of blood T cell repertoires in COVID-19. In the study overall: Both acute and convalescent COVID-19 samples were obtained from the United States, Italy and Spain. The cDNA or gDNA used as material had been derived from T cells, B-cell-depleted T cells, or PBMCs.

As processed by the authors: It was from reference gene primer amplification that nucleated cell counts were estimated. Using immunoSEQ multiplex PCR, the repertoire was profiled, and TCRdb retains in-frame clones only, with some absent. That table is the source of V, J and clone size, and D and trimming were worked out from the DNA. This sample has more than 80,000 clones, with around three quarters found just once. This clone has only one observation. Material: peripheral blood. The receptor was derived from a woman older than 75 with active or convalescent COVID-19.

The CDR3 sequence: CASSTPPGYNEQFF. For the CDR3, the DNA is TGTGCCAGTAGTACCCCCCCAGGCTACAATGAGCAGTTCTTC. The rearrangement uses TRBV19 and TRBJ2-1, with no clear D. V lost 4 bases and J 3 bases, leaving 10 bases between the germline ends. In germline, CDR1 is LNHDA, CDR2 SQIVND (reference sequence). The CDR3 spans 14 residues.